The present T cell receptor (beta chain) was sequenced within a study of control samples from healthy donors and cancer patients. This table comes from immunoSEQ multiplex PCR, and its TCRdb copy is limited to in-frame clones, with some not included. The sample has about 110,000 clones, approximately 87% seen once. V was pared by 6 bases and J by 7 bases, with 20 bases between. The CDR3 loop spans 15 amino acids. The germline CDR1 and CDR2 sequences are LNHDA and SQIVND (reference sequence). The chain couples TRBV19 to TRBJ2-3; D gene ambiguous. The origin of this receptor is a woman between 55 and 75 years old with lung cancer. Input material: PBMCs. CDR3 amino acids: CASSWAGMTSHTQYF. CDR3 DNA: TGTGCCAGTAGCTGGGCTGGAATGACCTCACATACGCAGTATTTT.